The rows below give T cell receptor beta chains drawn from one sample of a study of cytomegalovirus exposure and HLA in healthy donors. Assay: immunoSEQ multiplex PCR; the TCRdb copy retains only in-frame clones and omits some. The sample shows about 130,000 clones, 78% of them seen only once. The material sequenced was PBMCs. These receptors all stem from a woman aged 40 to 49 in good health and CMV-seronegative. The CDR3 runs from the conserved cysteine through the conserved F or W. A D gene is named only where the DNA matches it firmly. Expanded clones get a size class; other rows say once, few or many, or leave the size out.

CDR3aa,CDR3nt,abundance,j_gene,d_gene,v_gene
CASSSILQGARETQYF,TGTGCCAGCAGTTCGATCTTACAGGGGGCCAGGGAGACCCAGTACTTC,NA,TRBJ2-5,TRBD1,TRBV28
CASTSLRAGQFF,TGTGCCAGCACTTCCCTCCGAGCGGGGCAGTTCTTC,once,TRBJ2-1,NA,TRBV2
CASSQVAGNTYYEQYF,TGTGCCAGCAGCCAAGTAGCAGGGAACACCTACTACGAGCAGTACTTC,NA,TRBJ2-7,NA,TRBV14
CSVSQGTWEPQHF,TGCAGCGTTTCCCAAGGGACTTGGGAGCCCCAGCATTTT,NA,TRBJ1-5,NA,TRBV29-1
CASSQDPLAGGGTYEQYF,TGTGCCAGCAGCCAAGACCCTCTAGCGGGGGGGGGTACCTACGAGCAGTACTTC,NA,TRBJ2-7,TRBD2,TRBV11-2
CAIPGFSTGELFF,TGTGCCATCCCGGGATTCAGCACCGGGGAGCTGTTTTTT,NA,TRBJ2-2,NA,TRBV10-3
CASSWGGTEAFF,TGTGCCAGCAGCTGGGGAGGCACTGAAGCTTTCTTT,once,TRBJ1-1,NA,TRBV11-3
CASSFQGLSYNSPLHF,TGTGCCAGCAGTTTTCAGGGTCTGTCCTATAATTCACCCCTCCACTTT,NA,TRBJ1-6,NA,TRBV27
CASSQDRVDSNQPQHF,TGTGCCAGCAGCCAAGACAGGGTTGATAGCAATCAGCCCCAGCATTTT,NA,TRBJ1-5,NA,TRBV4-2
CAWSSPPGTENTEAFF,TGTGCCTGGAGCTCGCCTCCCGGGACAGAGAACACTGAAGCTTTCTTT,NA,TRBJ1-1,TRBD1,TRBV30
CASARQVDQPQHF,TGTGCCAGCGCTCGACAGGTGGATCAGCCCCAGCATTTT,NA,TRBJ1-5,NA,TRBV6-1
CAWSQTGDYGYTF,TGTGCCTGGAGTCAAACAGGGGACTATGGCTACACCTTC,NA,TRBJ1-2,TRBD1,TRBV30
CASSLGRTVVNTEAFF,TGTGCCAGCAGCTTAGGTAGGACAGTCGTGAACACTGAAGCTTTCTTT,NA,TRBJ1-1,NA,TRBV7-8
CASSLVAGGLETQYF,TGTGCCAGCAGCTTGGTAGCGGGGGGGCTGGAGACCCAGTACTTC,NA,TRBJ2-5,TRBD2,TRBV5-6
CASSEDRGNQETQYF,TGTGCCAGCAGCGAAGACAGGGGGAACCAAGAGACCCAGTACTTC,NA,TRBJ2-5,TRBD1,TRBV11-2
CASNALGGDTQYF,TGTGCCAGCAACGCCCTGGGGGGAGATACGCAGTATTTT,NA,TRBJ2-3,NA,TRBV5-6
CASSLRHLAKNSQYF,TGTGCCAGCAGTTTGAGACACCTAGCCAAAAACAGTCAGTACTTC,once,TRBJ2-4,NA,TRBV2
CASSPGEVYGYTF,TGCGCCAGCAGCCCTGGAGAGGTCTATGGCTACACCTTC,NA,TRBJ1-2,NA,TRBV4-1
CASSHGGDTEAFF,TGTGCCAGCAGTCACGGGGGGGACACTGAAGCTTTCTTT,NA,TRBJ1-1,NA,TRBV6-5
CASSVGSQTGEKLFF,TGTGCCAGCAGCGTAGGAAGCCAGACAGGTGAAAAACTGTTTTTT,NA,TRBJ1-4,NA,TRBV9
CASSRGVGSTYEQYF,TGTGCCAGCAGTAGGGGCGTGGGGTCTACCTACGAGCAGTACTTC,few,TRBJ2-7,NA,TRBV6-1
CASSSGYEQYF,TGTGCCAGCAGCTCGGGGTACGAGCAGTACTTC,NA,TRBJ2-7,NA,TRBV28
CASSFEGLDADTQYF,TGCGCCAGCAGCTTCGAGGGCTTAGATGCAGATACGCAGTATTTT,NA,TRBJ2-3,NA,TRBV5-1
CASSLDPLGSASTDTQYF,TGCGCCAGCAGCTTGGATCCTCTCGGTAGCGCAAGCACAGATACGCAGTATTTT,few,TRBJ2-3,NA,TRBV5-1
CASRTGGEGTEAFF,TGTGCCAGCAGGACTGGGGGGGAGGGCACTGAAGCTTTCTTT,few,TRBJ1-1,NA,TRBV6-6
CASRGTDNEKLFF,TGCGCCAGCAGGGGGACAGATAATGAAAAACTGTTTTTT,NA,TRBJ1-4,TRBD1,TRBV5-1
CAWIAAGLNEQYF,TGTGCCTGGATAGCAGCGGGTCTTAACGAGCAGTACTTC,NA,TRBJ2-7,NA,TRBV30
CSVERGYEQYF,TGCAGCGTTGAACGGGGGTACGAGCAGTACTTC,NA,TRBJ2-7,NA,TRBV29-1